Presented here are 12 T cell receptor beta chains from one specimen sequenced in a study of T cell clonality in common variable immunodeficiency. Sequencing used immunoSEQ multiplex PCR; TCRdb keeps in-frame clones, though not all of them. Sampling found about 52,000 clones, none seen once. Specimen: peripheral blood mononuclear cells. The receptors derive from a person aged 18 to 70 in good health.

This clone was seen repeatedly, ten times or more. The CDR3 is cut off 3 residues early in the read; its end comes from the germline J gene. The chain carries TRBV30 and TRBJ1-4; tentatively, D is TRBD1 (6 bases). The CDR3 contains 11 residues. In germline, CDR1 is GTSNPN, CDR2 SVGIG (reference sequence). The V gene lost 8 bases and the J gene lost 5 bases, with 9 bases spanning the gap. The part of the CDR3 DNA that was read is TGTGCCGCTGGGACAAATGAAAAA. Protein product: CAAGTNEK. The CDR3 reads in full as CAAGTNEKLFF.

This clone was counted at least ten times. Incomplete CDR3 DNA: TGTGCTAGTGCCACGGACAGGGGGGCAGGCAATGAG. Its translation: CASATDRGAGNE. The entire CDR3 reads CASATDRGAGNEQFF. The chain couples TRBV12-5 to TRBJ2-1; 10 bases match TRBD1. The read terminates 3 residues before the CDR3 end, so the remaining end is supplied by the germline J gene. The CDR3 totals 15 residues. The V segment lost 7 bases and the J segment 6 bases; nucleotides outside the gene matches: 9. The germline V gene has CDR1 LGHNT and CDR2 FRNRAP. The full variable domain, rest sourced from reference TRBV12-5 and TRBJ2-1, is DARVTQTPRHKVTEMGQEVTMRCQPILGHNTVFWYRQTMMQGLELLAYFRNRAPLDDSGMPKDRFSAEMPDATLATLKIQPSEPRDSAVYFCASATDRGAGNEQFFGPGTRLTVL.

Incomplete CDR3 DNA: TGTGCCAGCAGCTTAACCTCCTCGGGAGGGGGGGACACAGATACC. This gives the protein CASSLTSSGGGDTDT. The whole CDR3 sequence reads CASSLTSSGGGDTDTYTF. The chain couples TRBV7-3 to TRBJ1-2; TRBD1 might be the D (6 bases). The CDR3 extends 3 residues past the end of the read, so its final part is completed from the germline J gene. This CDR3 comprises 18 residues. The germline gives CDR1 SGHTA, CDR2 FQGTGA.

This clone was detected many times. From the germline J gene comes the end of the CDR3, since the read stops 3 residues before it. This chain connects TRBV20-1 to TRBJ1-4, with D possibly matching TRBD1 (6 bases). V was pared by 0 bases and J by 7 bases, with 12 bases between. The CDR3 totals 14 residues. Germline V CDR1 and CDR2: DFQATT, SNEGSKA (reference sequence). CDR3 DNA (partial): TGCAGTGCTAGAGAGATGCCAGGGGTTGAAAAA. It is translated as CSAREMPGVEK. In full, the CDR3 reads CSAREMPGVEKLFF.

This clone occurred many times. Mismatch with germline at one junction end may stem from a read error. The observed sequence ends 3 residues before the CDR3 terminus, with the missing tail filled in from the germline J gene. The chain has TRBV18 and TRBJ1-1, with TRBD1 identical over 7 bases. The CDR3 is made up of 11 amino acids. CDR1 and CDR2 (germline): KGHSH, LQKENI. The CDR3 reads CASSPQGEAFF. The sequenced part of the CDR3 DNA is TGTGCCAGCTCCCCACAGGGGGAA.

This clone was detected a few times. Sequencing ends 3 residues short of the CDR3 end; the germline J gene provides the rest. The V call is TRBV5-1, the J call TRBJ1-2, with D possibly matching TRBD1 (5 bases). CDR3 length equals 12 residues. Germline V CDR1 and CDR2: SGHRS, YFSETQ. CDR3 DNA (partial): TGCGCCAGCAGTCTTGGGGGGGAGACC. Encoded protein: CASSLGGET. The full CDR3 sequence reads CASSLGGETYTF.

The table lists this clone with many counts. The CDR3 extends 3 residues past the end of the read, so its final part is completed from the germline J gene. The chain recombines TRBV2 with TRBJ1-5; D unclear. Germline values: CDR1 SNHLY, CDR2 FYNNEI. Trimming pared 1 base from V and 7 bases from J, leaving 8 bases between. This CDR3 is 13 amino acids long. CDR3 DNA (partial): TGTGCCAGCAGTGAAGAGGAAGGGCAGCCC. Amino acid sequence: CASSEEEGQP. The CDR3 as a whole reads CASSEEEGQPQHF. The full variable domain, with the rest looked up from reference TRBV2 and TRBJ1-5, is EPEVTQTPSHQVTQMGQEVILRCVPISNHLYFYWYRQILGQKVEFLVSFYNNEISEKSEIFDDQFSVERPDGSNFTLKIRSTKLEDSAMYFCASSEEEGQPQHFGDGTRLSIL.

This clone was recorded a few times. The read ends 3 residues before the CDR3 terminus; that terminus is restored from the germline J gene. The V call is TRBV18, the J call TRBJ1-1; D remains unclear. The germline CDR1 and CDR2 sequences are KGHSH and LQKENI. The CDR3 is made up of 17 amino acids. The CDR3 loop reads CASSPGLAGVNQETAFF. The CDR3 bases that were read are TGTGCCAGCTCACCCGGACTAGCGGGAGTTAACCAAGAGACC.

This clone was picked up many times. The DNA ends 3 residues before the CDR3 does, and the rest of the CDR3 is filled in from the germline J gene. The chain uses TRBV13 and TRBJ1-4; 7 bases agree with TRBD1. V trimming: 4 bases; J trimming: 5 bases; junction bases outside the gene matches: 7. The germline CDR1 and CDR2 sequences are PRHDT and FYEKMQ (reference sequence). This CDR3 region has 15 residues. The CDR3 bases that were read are TGTGCCAGCAGCTACGGGACAGCGGGCAATGAAAAA. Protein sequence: CASSYGTAGNEK. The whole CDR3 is CASSYGTAGNEKLFF. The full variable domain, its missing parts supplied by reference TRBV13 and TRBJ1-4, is AAGVIQSPRHLIKEKRETATLKCYPIPRHDTVYWYQQGPGQDPQFLISFYEKMQSDKGSIPDRFSAQQFSDYHSELNMSSLELGDSALYFCASSYGTAGNEKLFFGSGTQLSVL.

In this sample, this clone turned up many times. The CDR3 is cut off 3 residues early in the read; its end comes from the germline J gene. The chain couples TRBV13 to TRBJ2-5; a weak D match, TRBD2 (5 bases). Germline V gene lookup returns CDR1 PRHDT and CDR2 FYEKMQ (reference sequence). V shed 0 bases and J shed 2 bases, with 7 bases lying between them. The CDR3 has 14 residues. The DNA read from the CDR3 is TGTGCCAGCAGCTTAGGCGAGCGGCAAGAGACC. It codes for CASSLGERQET. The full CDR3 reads CASSLGERQETQYF. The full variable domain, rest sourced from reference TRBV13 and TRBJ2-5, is AAGVIQSPRHLIKEKRETATLKCYPIPRHDTVYWYQQGPGQDPQFLISFYEKMQSDKGSIPDRFSAQQFSDYHSELNMSSLELGDSALYFCASSLGERQETQYFGPGTRLLVL.

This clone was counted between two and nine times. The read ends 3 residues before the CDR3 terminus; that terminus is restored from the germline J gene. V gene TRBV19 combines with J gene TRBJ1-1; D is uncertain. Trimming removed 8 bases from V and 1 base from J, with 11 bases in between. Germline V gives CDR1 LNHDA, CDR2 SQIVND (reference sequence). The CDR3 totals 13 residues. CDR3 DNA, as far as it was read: TGTGCCAGTGGAGGGCGGGAGAACACTGAA. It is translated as CASGGRENTE. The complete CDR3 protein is CASGGRENTEAFF.

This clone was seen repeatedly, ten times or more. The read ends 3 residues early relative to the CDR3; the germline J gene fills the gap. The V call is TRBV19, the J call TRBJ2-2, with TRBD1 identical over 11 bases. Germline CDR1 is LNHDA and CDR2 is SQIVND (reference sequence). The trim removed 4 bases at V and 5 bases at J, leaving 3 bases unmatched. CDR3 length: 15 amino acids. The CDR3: CASSTGQGGTGELFF. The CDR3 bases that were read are TGTGCCAGTAGTACGGGACAGGGGGGGACCGGGGAG.